A selection of T cell receptor beta chains follows, all from one sample in a study of early T cells in non-severe SARS-CoV-2 infection. TCRdb re-analysed the 5' RACE reads in MiXCR, keeping a single row per CDR3 protein. This sample has fewer than 35,000 distinct CDR3 sequences; less than 6% occur once, and the top ten carry 13%. Sequencing input: whole blood. These receptors originate from an adult who was a healthcare worker with PCR-confirmed SARS-CoV-2 infection or an uninfected control (not recorded which). CDR3s include the opening cysteine and the closing phenylalanine or tryptophan. The D gene is left open where the match is weak. The size field is filled for only some rows; it gives once, few, many or a size class.

v_gene	j_gene	d_gene	abundance	CDR3aa	CDR3nt
TRBV5-1	TRBJ2-2	TRBD1	few	CASSQTGQGASRGRELFF	TGCGCCAGCAGCCAAACGGGACAGGGGGCTTCAAGAGGCCGGGAGCTGTTTTTT
TRBV6-4	TRBJ1-1	.	many	CASRHQENTEAFF	TGTGCCAGCAGACACCAGGAGAACACTGAAGCTTTCTTT
TRBV19	TRBJ1-1	.	many	CASSLQLKGTEAFF	TGTGCCAGTAGTCTGCAGCTAAAGGGGACTGAAGCTTTCTTT
TRBV11-2	TRBJ2-3	TRBD2	many	CASSLVAGGTTDTQYF	TGTGCCAGCAGCTTGGTCGCGGGGGGAACCACAGATACGCAGTATTTT
TRBV5-5	TRBJ2-2	.	many	CASSLQGGTGELFF	TGTGCCAGCAGCTTACAGGGCGGGACCGGGGAGCTGTTTTTT
TRBV15	TRBJ1-4	.	many	CATTPGRRGEKLFF	TGTGCCACCACCCCAGGGAGGAGGGGTGAAAAACTGTTTTTT
TRBV2	TRBJ2-2	.	many	CASSDTNTGELFF	TGTGCCAGCAGTGACACGAACACCGGGGAGCTGTTTTTT
TRBV27	TRBJ1-4	.	.	CASSFGGATNEKLFF	TGTGCCAGCAGTTTTGGGGGAGCAACTAATGAAAAACTGTTTTTT
TRBV25-1	TRBJ2-1	TRBD2	many	CASSEYASGIYNEQFF	TGTGCCAGCAGTGAATATGCTAGCGGCATCTACAATGAGCAGTTCTTC
TRBV2	TRBJ2-2	TRBD2	many	CASIQLAGANTGELFF	TGTGCCAGCATTCAATTAGCGGGGGCGAACACCGGGGAGCTGTTTTTT
TRBV5-4	TRBJ1-1	.	many	CASSLAGYSTEAFF	TGTGCCAGCAGCTTGGCCGGGTATAGCACTGAAGCTTTCTTT
TRBV6-5	TRBJ1-1	TRBD1	many	CASSHGQGRWAFF	TGTGCCAGCAGCCACGGACAGGGGAGGTGGGCTTTCTTT
TRBV7-6	TRBJ2-2	.	many	CASSLTRAGGELFF	TGTGCCAGCAGCTTAACGAGAGCGGGCGGGGAGCTGTTTTTT
TRBV12-3/TRBV12-4	TRBJ1-2	.	many	CATPGPLLNYGYTF	TGTGCCACTCCGGGGCCTCTCCTTAACTATGGCTACACCTTC
TRBV12-3/TRBV12-4	TRBJ2-3	TRBD1	few	CASSYRGQDTQYF	TGTGCCAGCAGTTACAGGGGCCAGGATACGCAGTATTTT
TRBV20-1	TRBJ2-2	TRBD2	many	CSAREASGGDTGELFF	TGCAGTGCTAGAGAGGCTAGCGGGGGGGATACCGGGGAGCTGTTTTTT
TRBV12-3/TRBV12-4	TRBJ2-2	TRBD1	many	CASSGGTGTFGELFF	TGTGCCAGCAGTGGAGGGACAGGGACGTTCGGGGAGCTGTTTTTT
TRBV29-1	TRBJ1-1	.	many	CSVERRLNTEAFF	TGCAGCGTTGAGAGAAGACTGAACACTGAAGCTTTCTTT
TRBV7-6	TRBJ2-3	.	many	CASSLIGDTQYF	TGTGCCAGCAGCTTAATTGGGGATACGCAGTATTTT
TRBV12-3/TRBV12-4	TRBJ1-1	.	many	CASSLGGATDTEAFF	TGTGCCAGCAGTTTAGGGGGGGCTACCGACACTGAAGCTTTCTTT
TRBV19	TRBJ2-7	.	many	CASTPNDGEQYF	TGTGCCAGTACCCCAAACGACGGCGAGCAGTACTTC
TRBV5-1	TRBJ2-7	TRBD1	many	CASSPDRGPTYEQYF	TGCGCCAGCAGCCCAGACAGGGGGCCTACCTACGAGCAGTACTTC
TRBV20-1	TRBJ1-4	.	many	CSARAVTGPQEKLFF	TGCAGTGCTAGAGCCGTTACAGGGCCCCAAGAAAAACTGTTTTTT
TRBV9	TRBJ1-6	.	.	CASSVQELLTYNSPLHF	TGTGCCAGCAGCGTGCAAGAACTTCTTACCTATAATTCACCCCTCCACTTT
TRBV20-1	TRBJ2-1	.	.	CSAPPDIYSYNEQFF	TGCAGTGCTCCCCCGGACATCTACTCCTACAATGAGCAGTTCTTC
TRBV20-1	TRBJ2-1	.	.	CSAPSRSREQFF	TGCAGTGCCCCGAGCCGCAGTCGGGAGCAGTTCTTC
TRBV27	TRBJ2-2	TRBD1	few	CASSFTGGTGELFF	TGTGCCAGCAGTTTCACAGGGGGCACCGGGGAGCTGTTTTTT
TRBV7-9	TRBJ1-1	TRBD1	many	CASSSRTGSWTEAFF	TGTGCCAGCAGCTCCAGGACAGGGAGCTGGACTGAAGCTTTCTTT
TRBV28	TRBJ1-2	.	many	CATGTSDFYGYTF	TGTGCCACGGGGACATCGGACTTCTATGGCTACACCTTC
TRBV28	TRBJ2-7	.	many	CASSGVAYEQYF	TGTGCCAGCAGTGGGGTGGCCTACGAGCAGTACTTC